The 27 T cell receptor beta chains below all came from one sample that was sequenced in a study of shared clonotypes between healthy human individuals. Sequencing was performed with immunoSEQ multiplex PCR; in TCRdb, only in-frame clones are kept and a portion is missing. This sample yields around 940,000 clones, of which over 60% are seen a single time; roughly 1.5% belongs to the top ten. The sequenced sample consisted of memory CD4+ T cells sorted from blood. Subset in this sample: CD45RA-negative fraction. The receptors here all came from a man between 18 and 29 years old in good health.

This clone was seen only a few times. The chain has TRBV5-4 and TRBJ1-1; tentatively, D is TRBD1 (5 bases). Trimming pared 4 bases from V and 0 bases from J, leaving 10 bases between. The germline CDR1 and CDR2 sequences are SGHNT and YYREEE (reference sequence). The CDR3 is 14 residues long. DNA of the CDR3: TGTGCCAGCAGCCAGACAGCCATGAACACTGAAGCTTTCTTT. Protein: CASSQTAMNTEAFF.

The V gene is TRBV5-8, the J gene TRBJ2-5, with TRBD1 matching over 12 bases. Germline CDR1 SGHTS, CDR2 YDEGEE. This CDR3 comprises 15 residues. Trimming at V came to 7 bases and at J to 5 bases, leaving 9 bases not matched to a gene. CDR3 loop: CASRPGTGGQETQYF. The CDR3 DNA follows: TGTGCCAGCCGTCCCGGGACAGGGGGCCAGGAGACCCAGTACTTC.

The table lists this clone with many counts. The V gene is TRBV28, the J gene TRBJ1-1; 8 bases fit TRBD1. The germline V gene encodes CDR1 MDHEN and CDR2 SYDVKM. V shed 5 bases, J shed 0 bases, and the junction held 5 bases outside the gene matches. This CDR3 contains 15 residues. The CDR3 spells CASSPHRGVNTEAFF. As DNA, the CDR3 is TGTGCCAGCAGTCCCCACAGGGGGGTGAACACTGAAGCTTTCTTT.

The chain uses TRBV28 and TRBJ1-5; a possible D gene is TRBD1 (5 bases). CDR3 size: 13 residues. The V end was cut by 6 bases, the J end by 5 bases, with 11 bases between. Germline V gene sequence: CDR1 MDHEN, CDR2 SYDVKM. DNA for the CDR3: TGTGCCAGCAGGTGGGGGACGGATCAGCCCCAGCATTTT. The encoded protein is CASRWGTDQPQHF.

The genes are TRBV11-1 and TRBJ1-6; D unresolved. Germline V lookup: CDR1 SGHAT, CDR2 FQDESV (reference sequence). Trimming cost V 3 bases and J 9 bases, with 12 bases left between them. The length of the CDR3 is 14 residues. The CDR3 DNA reads as TGTGCCAGCAGCTTTCCGGCTCGGGGTTCACCCCTCCACTTT. This gives the protein CASSFPARGSPLHF.

This clone is termed medium-sized. J is TRBJ1-1 and V is TRBV7-9; D call uncertain. Germline CDR1 and CDR2: SEHNR and FQNEAQ (reference sequence). This CDR3 comprises 13 residues. Trimming left V 8 bases short and J 1 base short, with 11 bases between. The CDR3 spells CASRLDGNTEAFF. The CDR3 DNA follows: TGTGCCAGCCGACTAGACGGGAACACTGAAGCTTTCTTT.

A note on this clone: One junction end does not reproduce the germline sequence, and a read error may be involved. This chain links TRBV29-1 with TRBJ2-5; possibly TRBD2 for D (7 bases). CDR3 length equals 11 residues. Germline lookup yields CDR1 SQVTM and CDR2 ANQGSEA. The DNA of the CDR3 is TGTGCGGGGGCCCGGGGAGAGACCCAGTACTTC. Its translation is CAGARGETQYF.

This clone was counted only a few times. This chain uses TRBV29-1 with TRBJ1-1; D possibly corresponds to TRBD1 (6 bases). V was shortened by 4 bases and J by 4 bases, with 13 bases between the two germline ends. The CDR3 loop spans 13 amino acids. Germline V gene lookup returns CDR1 SQVTM and CDR2 ANQGSEA. CDR3 nucleotides: TGCAGCGTTGCAATCAGGGGAGGCACTGAAGCTTTCTTT. Protein sequence: CSVAIRGGTEAFF.

This clone showed up just a few times. The chain links TRBV7-8 to TRBJ2-5; a possible D gene is TRBD1 (6 bases). V lost 5 bases, J lost 5 bases, and 12 bases lay in between. Looked up from germline, CDR1 is SGHVS and CDR2 is FQNEAQ. The CDR3 covers 13 residues. The CDR3 DNA is TGTGCCAGCAGCAATGACAGGAGGGAGACCCAGTACTTC. Translation: CASSNDRRETQYF.

V is TRBV5-1 and J is TRBJ2-5, with a weak D call TRBD2 (5 bases). The CDR3 runs 13 residues. With 3 bases removed from V and 0 bases from J, the gap between germline ends came to 6 bases. Germline assignment: CDR1 SGHRS and CDR2 YFSETQ. The CDR3 DNA is TGCGCCAGCAGCTCGGGGTACCAAGAGACCCAGTACTTC. It translates to CASSSGYQETQYF.

The gene calls are TRBV10-3 and TRBJ2-5, with 14 bases fitting TRBD2. CDR3 length: 17 amino acids. V lost 7 bases, J lost 2 bases, and 9 bases stayed unmatched. The germline CDR1 and CDR2 sequences are ENHRY and SYGVKD. The chain's CDR3 is CAINYDGLAGGQETQYF. The CDR3 DNA reads TGTGCCATCAACTACGACGGACTAGCGGGAGGACAAGAGACCCAGTACTTC.

This chain connects TRBV5-6 to TRBJ2-7, with D possibly being TRBD2 (7 bases). CDR1 is SGHDT, CDR2 YYEEEE, per germline. The CDR3 is 13 residues long. V gave up 4 bases and J gave up 2 bases, with 10 bases separating them. The CDR3 reads CASSGGATYEQYF. CDR3 nucleotide sequence: TGTGCCAGCAGCGGGGGGGCCACCTACGAGCAGTACTTC.

The chain employs TRBV7-2 and TRBJ2-3; possibly TRBD1 or TRBD2 for D (5 bases each). V was shortened by 7 bases and J by 4 bases, with 18 bases between the two germline ends. Looked up from germline, CDR1 is SGHTA and CDR2 is FQGNSA. The CDR3 totals 15 residues. In DNA form, the CDR3 reads TGTGCCAGCAACCGGGGCCTCCCCATGCCAGATACGCAGTATTTT. Its translation is CASNRGLPMPDTQYF.

The chain uses TRBV7-2 and TRBJ1-3, with TRBD1 as a possible D gene (6 bases). The CDR3 runs 16 residues. Germline CDR1 and CDR2: SGHTA and FQGNSA. The V gene lost 3 bases and the J gene lost 0 bases, with 12 bases spanning the gap. The DNA for the CDR3 is TGTGCCAGCAGCTTGCACAGGGTCCTCTCTGGAAACACCATATATTTT. Translated: CASSLHRVLSGNTIYF.

The chain couples TRBV5-1 to TRBJ2-2; 9 positions agree with TRBD1. Per germline, CDR1 SGHRS and CDR2 YFSETQ. Trimming took 3 bases from V and 3 from J; bases not matched to a gene: 3. CDR3 length equals 15 residues. Here the CDR3 DNA reads TGCGCCAGCAGCTGGCGGACAGGGGACACCGGGGAGCTGTTTTTT. Translating gives CASSWRTGDTGELFF.

The V gene is TRBV18, the J gene TRBJ1-1; D is possibly TRBD1 (6 bases). V was trimmed by 7 bases and J by 3 bases, leaving 15 bases between them. The CDR3 spans 14 residues. In germline, CDR1 is KGHSH, CDR2 LQKENI. CDR3 in amino acids: CASLTVGADTEAFF. The CDR3 DNA is TGTGCCAGCTTAACGGTGGGGGCGGACACTGAAGCTTTCTTT.

The chain couples TRBV18 to TRBJ1-1, with unresolved D. The germline V gene has CDR1 KGHSH and CDR2 LQKENI. V lost 3 bases and J lost 6, with 11 bases in between. CDR3 length equals 13 residues. CDR3 amino acids: CASSPNEGAEAFF. The CDR3 DNA reads TGTGCCAGCTCACCTAACGAGGGAGCTGAAGCTTTCTTT. Full variable domain (missing parts from reference TRBV18 and TRBJ1-1): NAGVMQNPRHLVRRRGQEARLRCSPMKGHSHVYWYRQLPEEGLKFMVYLQKENIIDESGMPKERFSAEFPKEGPSILRIQQVVRGDSAAYFCASSPNEGAEAFFGQGTRLTVV.

This clone appeared a single time. The chain joins TRBV4-2 to TRBJ2-7; D is ambiguous. Per the germline V gene, CDR1 is LGHNA and CDR2 is YNFKEQ. V lost 2 bases and J 4 bases, leaving 12 bases between the germline ends. CDR3 size: 14 residues. CDR3 loop: CASSQSTDQYEQYF. Written as DNA, the CDR3 is TGTGCCAGCAGCCAATCAACAGACCAGTACGAGCAGTACTTC.

The chain links TRBV5-4 to TRBJ2-3; D is possibly TRBD1 (6 bases). Trimming cost V 6 bases and J 5 bases, with 13 bases left between them. Per the germline V gene, CDR1 is SGHNT and CDR2 is YYREEE (reference sequence). The CDR3 extends over 13 amino acids. This CDR3 is CASNPKGGDTQYF. The CDR3 DNA sequence: TGTGCCAGCAACCCTAAAGGGGGAGATACGCAGTATTTT.

This clone has more than one count but fewer than ten. This chain joins TRBV6-1 and TRBJ2-7, with TRBD2 matching 7 bases. The CDR3 sequence is 15 residues long. The germline V gene has CDR1 MNHNS and CDR2 SASEGT. Trimming took 4 bases from V and 2 from J; bases not matched to a gene: 8. CDR3 in amino acids: CASSGGSSGTYEQYF. In nucleotides, the CDR3 is TGTGCCAGCAGTGGCGGTTCTAGCGGAACCTACGAGCAGTACTTC.

The chain combines TRBV14 with TRBJ1-1; possible D gene TRBD1, 5 bases. This CDR3 spans 14 amino acids. Per germline, CDR1 SGHDN and CDR2 FVKESK. Trimming took 3 bases from V and 1 from J, leaving 9 bases between them. The CDR3 here is CASSHRVKNTEAFF. Written as DNA, the CDR3 is TGTGCCAGCAGCCACAGGGTTAAGAACACTGAAGCTTTCTTT.

In nucleotides, the CDR3 is TGCGCCAGCAGCCAAGTAAGCGGGAGGTCCCCAGATACGCAGTATTTT. Translated, it gives CASSQVSGRSPDTQYF. The chain joins TRBV4-3 to TRBJ2-3, with TRBD2 matching over 9 bases. The germline gives CDR1 LGHNA, CDR2 YSLEER. V lost 1 base, J lost 4 bases, and 6 bases stayed unmatched. The CDR3 has 16 amino acids.

This clone was seen just once. The genes are TRBV19 and TRBJ2-4; D unclear. V shed 4 bases and J shed 8 bases, with 15 bases lying between them. The CDR3 sequence is 14 residues long. The V gene's germline CDR1 is LNHDA and CDR2 SQIVND (reference sequence). In nucleotides, the CDR3 is TGTGCCAGTAGTAGTAGAGGCGCGGAGTACATTCAGTACTTC. It yields the protein CASSSRGAEYIQYF.

The rearrangement links TRBV5-6 to TRBJ1-2; no definite D call. CDR3 size: 14 residues. Germline CDR1 is SGHDT and CDR2 is YYEEEE. The V and J ends lost 3 bases and 3 bases respectively, with 12 bases between them. The CDR3, as DNA: TGTGCCAGCAGCTCCAATGGACTGTACTATGGCTACACCTTC. Protein sequence: CASSSNGLYYGYTF.

The rearrangement joins TRBV28 to TRBJ1-2, with TRBD1 identical over 8 bases. The V segment lost 10 bases and the J segment 2 bases; nucleotides outside the gene matches: 6. Germline-derived CDR1 and CDR2 are MDHEN and SYDVKM. The CDR3 extends over 13 amino acids. The CDR3 loop is CAIVDRVNYGYTF. The CDR3 coding sequence is TGTGCCATAGTGGACAGGGTCAACTATGGCTACACCTTC.

This rearrangement joins TRBV5-1 to TRBJ1-1; the D gene is possibly TRBD1 (5 bases). The CDR3 contains 17 residues. Germline V gene lookup returns CDR1 SGHRS and CDR2 YFSETQ. Trimming took off 4 bases at V and 1 base at J, with 20 bases between the two ends. The DNA of the CDR3 is TGCGCCAGCAGCCTTGTAGGGATCCGGGGCTCGAACACTGAAGCTTTCTTT. It is translated as CASSLVGIRGSNTEAFF.

This clone was found once. V gene TRBV5-6 combines with J gene TRBJ2-7; D gene ambiguous. Trimming cost V 4 bases and J 0 bases, with 14 bases left between them. CDR3 length: 15 amino acids. Germline values: CDR1 SGHDT, CDR2 YYEEEE. The CDR3 reads CASSKRRQVSYEQYF. CDR3 DNA sequence: TGTGCCAGCAGCAAAAGAAGGCAGGTCTCCTACGAGCAGTACTTC.